The next 3 T cell receptor beta chains were all read from a single sample in a study of PD-L1 blockade in urothelial cancer. As to time point: pretreatment peripheral blood. The table came from immunoSEQ multiplex PCR; TCRdb's copy has only in-frame clones and leaves some out. The data contain 95,000 or so clones, roughly 91% of them singletons. Specimen: PBMCs, collected around atezolizumab (anti-PD-L1) treatment. These receptors all come from a man in his 60s with urothelial cancer.

The chain joins TRBV5-1 to TRBJ1-2; D gene uncertain. The CDR3 covers 16 residues. Deletions cut 1 base from V and 0 bases from J, with 13 bases between. Per the germline V gene, CDR1 is SGHRS and CDR2 is YFSETQ. Here the CDR3 reads CASSLTPGPSNYGYTF. In DNA form, the CDR3 reads TGCGCCAGCAGCTTGACCCCCGGTCCTTCTAACTATGGCTACACCTTC.

In this sample, this clone turned up once. The J gene is TRBJ2-1, the V gene TRBV19; TRBD2 aligns across 12 bases. CDR1 is LNHDA, CDR2 SQIVND, per germline (reference sequence). V lost 6 bases and J lost 8; bases outside the gene matches: 5. This CDR3 region has 14 residues. The CDR3: CASSGLAGWDEQFF. The CDR3 DNA follows: TGTGCCAGTAGCGGACTAGCGGGGTGGGATGAGCAGTTCTTC.

This rearrangement joins TRBV13 to TRBJ1-2; TRBD1 agrees at 7 bases. The CDR3 is 15 residues long. Germline V CDR1 and CDR2: PRHDT, FYEKMQ (reference sequence). Trimming took 5 bases from V and 3 from J; bases not matched to a gene: 9. CDR3 amino acids: CASSTRSGGHYGYTF. Written as DNA, the CDR3 is TGTGCCAGCAGCACGCGCTCAGGGGGGCACTATGGCTACACCTTC.